The T cell receptor beta chain under discussion was sequenced for a study of cytomegalovirus exposure and HLA in healthy donors. The CDR3 is made up of 15 amino acids. V trimming: 7 bases; J trimming: 8 bases; junction bases outside the gene matches: 12. Per germline, CDR1 SNHLY and CDR2 FYNNEI. It was with 60 Vbeta and 13 Jbeta primers that the PCR ran. Sequencing used immunoSEQ multiplex PCR; TCRdb keeps in-frame clones, though not all of them. The sample holds 80,000 to 100,000 clones, 60% to 80% seen once. The rearrangement joins TRBV2 to TRBJ2-3, with 10 nucleotides matching TRBD2. The sequencing sample was made of PBMCs. This receptor was identified in a man aged 35 to 55 in good health and CMV-seronegative. CDR3 sequence reads: CASKGLSGGAGTQYF. CDR3 DNA sequence: TGTGCCAGCAAGGGTTTAAGCGGGGGGGCAGGTACGCAGTATTTT.